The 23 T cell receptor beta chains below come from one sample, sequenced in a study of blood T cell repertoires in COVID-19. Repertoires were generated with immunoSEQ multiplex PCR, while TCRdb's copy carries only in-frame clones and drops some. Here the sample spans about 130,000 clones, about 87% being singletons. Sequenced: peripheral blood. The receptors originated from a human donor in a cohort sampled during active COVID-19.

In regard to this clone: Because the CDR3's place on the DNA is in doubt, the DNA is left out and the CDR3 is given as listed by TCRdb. CDR3 residues: CASSSSGRADNEQFF. The chain recombines TRBV27 with TRBJ2-1; the table's D call, TRBD1, was not checked against the DNA. The CDR3 totals 15 residues, both ends included. From germline, CDR1 is MNHEY and CDR2 SMNVEV (reference sequence).

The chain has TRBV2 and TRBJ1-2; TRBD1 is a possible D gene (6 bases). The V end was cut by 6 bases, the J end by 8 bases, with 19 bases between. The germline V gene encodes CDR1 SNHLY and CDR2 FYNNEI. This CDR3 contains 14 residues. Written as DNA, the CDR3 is TGTGCCAGCAGGCCAGGGGACCGGGCCTTCGGCTACACCTTC. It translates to CASRPGDRAFGYTF.

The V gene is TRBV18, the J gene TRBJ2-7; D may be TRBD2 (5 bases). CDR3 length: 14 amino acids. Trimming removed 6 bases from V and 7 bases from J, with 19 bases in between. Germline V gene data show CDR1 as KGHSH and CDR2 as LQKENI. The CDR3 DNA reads TGTGCCAGCTCCCGTGGTAGCGAGGAGCCGGAGCAGTACGTC. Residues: CASSRGSEEPEQYV.

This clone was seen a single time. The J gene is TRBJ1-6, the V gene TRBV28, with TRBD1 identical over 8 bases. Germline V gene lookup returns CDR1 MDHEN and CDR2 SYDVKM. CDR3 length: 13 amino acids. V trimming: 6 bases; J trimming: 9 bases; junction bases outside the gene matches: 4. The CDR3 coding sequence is TGTGCCAGCAGGACAGGGGTAGTTTCACCCCTCCACTTT. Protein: CASRTGVVSPLHF.

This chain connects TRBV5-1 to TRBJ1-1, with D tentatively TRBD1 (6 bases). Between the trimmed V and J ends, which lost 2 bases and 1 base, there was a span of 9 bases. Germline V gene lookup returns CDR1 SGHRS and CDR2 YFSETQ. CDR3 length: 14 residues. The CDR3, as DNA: TGCGCCAGCAGCTTCCAGGGGTGGAACACTGAAGCTTTCTTT. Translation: CASSFQGWNTEAFF. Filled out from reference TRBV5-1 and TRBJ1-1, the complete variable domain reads KAGVTQTPRYLIKTRGQQVTLSCSPISGHRSVSWYQQTPGQGLQFLFEYFSETQRNKGNFPGRFSGRQFSNSRSEMNVSTLELGDSALYLCASSFQGWNTEAFFGQGTRLTVV.

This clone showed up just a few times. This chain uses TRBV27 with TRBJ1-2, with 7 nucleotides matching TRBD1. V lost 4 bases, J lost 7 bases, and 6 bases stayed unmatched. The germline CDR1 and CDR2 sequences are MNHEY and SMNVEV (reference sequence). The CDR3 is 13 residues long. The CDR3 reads CASSSRGLGGYTF. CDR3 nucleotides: TGTGCCAGCAGTTCAAGGGGGCTTGGTGGCTACACCTTC.

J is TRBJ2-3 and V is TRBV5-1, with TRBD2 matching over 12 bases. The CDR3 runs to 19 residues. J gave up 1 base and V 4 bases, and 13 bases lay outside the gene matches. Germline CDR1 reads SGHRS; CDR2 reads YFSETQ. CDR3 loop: CASSVGPSGRASGTDTQYF. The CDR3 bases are TGCGCCAGCAGCGTCGGTCCTAGCGGGAGGGCCTCAGGCACAGATACGCAGTATTTT.

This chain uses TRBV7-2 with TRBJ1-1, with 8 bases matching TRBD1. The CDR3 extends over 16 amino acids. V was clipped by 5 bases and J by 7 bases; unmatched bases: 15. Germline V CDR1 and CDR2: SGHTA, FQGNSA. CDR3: CASSPRTGKDNDEAFF. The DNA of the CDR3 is TGTGCCAGCAGCCCACGGACAGGGAAAGATAACGATGAAGCTTTCTTT.

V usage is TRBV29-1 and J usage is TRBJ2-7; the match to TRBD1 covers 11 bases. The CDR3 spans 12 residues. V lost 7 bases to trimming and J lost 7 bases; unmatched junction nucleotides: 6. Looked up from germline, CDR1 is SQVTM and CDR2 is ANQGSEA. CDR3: CSAGQGAFEQYF. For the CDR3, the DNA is TGCAGCGCCGGACAGGGGGCGTTTGAGCAGTACTTC.

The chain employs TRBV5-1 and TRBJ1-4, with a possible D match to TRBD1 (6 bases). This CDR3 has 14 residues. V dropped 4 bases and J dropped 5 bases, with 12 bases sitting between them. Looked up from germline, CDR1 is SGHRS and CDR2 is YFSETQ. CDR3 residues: CASSAQGGNEKLFF. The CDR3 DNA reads TGCGCCAGCAGCGCACAGGGTGGGAATGAAAAACTGTTTTTT.

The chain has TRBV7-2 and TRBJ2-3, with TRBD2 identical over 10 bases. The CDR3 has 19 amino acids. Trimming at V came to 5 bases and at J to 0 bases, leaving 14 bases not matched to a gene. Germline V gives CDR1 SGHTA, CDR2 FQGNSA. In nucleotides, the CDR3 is TGTGCCAGCAGCCCCGGCTGGACTAGCGGCTTCTATAGCACAGATACGCAGTATTTT. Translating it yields CASSPGWTSGFYSTDTQYF.

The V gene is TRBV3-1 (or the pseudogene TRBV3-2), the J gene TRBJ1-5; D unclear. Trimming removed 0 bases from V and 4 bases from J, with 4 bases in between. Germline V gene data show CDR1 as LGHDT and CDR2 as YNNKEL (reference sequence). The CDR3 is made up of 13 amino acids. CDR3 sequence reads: CASSQDINQPQHF. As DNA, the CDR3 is TGTGCCAGCAGCCAAGATATAAATCAGCCCCAGCATTTT.

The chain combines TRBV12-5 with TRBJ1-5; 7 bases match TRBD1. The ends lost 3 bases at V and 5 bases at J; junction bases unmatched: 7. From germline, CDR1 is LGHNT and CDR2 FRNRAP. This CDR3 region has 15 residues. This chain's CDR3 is CASGLGQVFDQPQHF. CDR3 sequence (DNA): TGTGCTAGTGGTTTAGGACAGGTGTTTGATCAGCCCCAGCATTTT. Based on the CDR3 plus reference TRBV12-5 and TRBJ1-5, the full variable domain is DARVTQTPRHKVTEMGQEVTMRCQPILGHNTVFWYRQTMMQGLELLAYFRNRAPLDDSGMPKDRFSAEMPDATLATLKIQPSEPRDSAVYFCASGLGQVFDQPQHFGDGTRLSIL.

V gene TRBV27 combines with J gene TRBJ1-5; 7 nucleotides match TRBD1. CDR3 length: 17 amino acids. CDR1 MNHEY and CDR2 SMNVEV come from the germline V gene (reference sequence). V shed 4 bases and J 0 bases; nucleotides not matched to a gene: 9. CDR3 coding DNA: TGTGCCAGCAGTTCTCTTGTAGGACAGGATAGCAATCAGCCCCAGCATTTT. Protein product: CASSSLVGQDSNQPQHF.

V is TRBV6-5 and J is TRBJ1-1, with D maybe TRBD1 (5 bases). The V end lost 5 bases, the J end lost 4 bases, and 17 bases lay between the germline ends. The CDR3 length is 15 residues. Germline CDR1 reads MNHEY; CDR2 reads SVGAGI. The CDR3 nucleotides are TGTGCCAGCAGTACGCGGGGGGTCGGGAGCACTGAAGCTTTCTTT. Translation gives CASSTRGVGSTEAFF.

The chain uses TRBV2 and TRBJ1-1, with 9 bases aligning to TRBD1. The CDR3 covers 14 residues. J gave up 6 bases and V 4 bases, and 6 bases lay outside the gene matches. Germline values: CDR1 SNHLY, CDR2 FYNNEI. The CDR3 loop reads CASSARQGVSEAFF. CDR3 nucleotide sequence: TGTGCCAGCAGTGCCCGACAGGGGGTATCTGAAGCTTTCTTT. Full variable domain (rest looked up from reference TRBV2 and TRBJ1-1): EPEVTQTPSHQVTQMGQEVILRCVPISNHLYFYWYRQILGQKVEFLVSFYNNEISEKSEIFDDQFSVERPDGSNFTLKIRSTKLEDSAMYFCASSARQGVSEAFFGQGTRLTVV.

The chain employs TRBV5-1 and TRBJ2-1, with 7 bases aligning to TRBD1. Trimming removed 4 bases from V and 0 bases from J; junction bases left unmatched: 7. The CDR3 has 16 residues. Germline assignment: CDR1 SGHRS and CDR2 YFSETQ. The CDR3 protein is CASSASQGTSYNEQFF. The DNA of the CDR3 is TGCGCCAGCAGCGCCTCACAGGGGACCTCCTACAATGAGCAGTTCTTC.

Here the CDR3 DNA reads TGTGCCAGCAGTTTAAGGAGGGGGCTGACTAATGAAAAACTGTTTTTT. It yields the protein CASSLRRGLTNEKLFF. The rearrangement joins TRBV28 to TRBJ1-4; TRBD1 aligns across 7 bases. The germline gives CDR1 MDHEN, CDR2 SYDVKM. CDR3 size: 16 residues. V was clipped by 2 bases and J by 2 bases; unmatched bases: 5.

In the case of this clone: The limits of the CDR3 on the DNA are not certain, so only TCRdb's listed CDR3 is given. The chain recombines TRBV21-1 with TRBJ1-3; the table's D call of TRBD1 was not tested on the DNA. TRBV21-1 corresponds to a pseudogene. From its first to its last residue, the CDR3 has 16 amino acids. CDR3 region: CASSKDQWASGNTIYF.

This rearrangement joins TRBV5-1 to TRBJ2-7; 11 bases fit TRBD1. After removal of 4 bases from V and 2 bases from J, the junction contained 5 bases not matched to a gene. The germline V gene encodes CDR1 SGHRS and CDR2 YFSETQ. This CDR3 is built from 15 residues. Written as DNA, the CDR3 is TGCGCCAGCAGCCCACGGACAGGGGGCACCTACGAGCAGTACTTC. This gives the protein CASSPRTGGTYEQYF. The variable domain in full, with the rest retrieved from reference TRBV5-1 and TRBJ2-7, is KAGVTQTPRYLIKTRGQQVTLSCSPISGHRSVSWYQQTPGQGLQFLFEYFSETQRNKGNFPGRFSGRQFSNSRSEMNVSTLELGDSALYLCASSPRTGGTYEQYFGPGTRLTVT.

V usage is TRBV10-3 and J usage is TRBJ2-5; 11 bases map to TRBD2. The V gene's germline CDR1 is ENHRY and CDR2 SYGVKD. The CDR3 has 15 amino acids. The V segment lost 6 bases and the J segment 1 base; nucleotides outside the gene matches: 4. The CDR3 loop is CAISTGTSGQETQYF. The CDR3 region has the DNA TGTGCCATCAGCACCGGGACTAGCGGCCAAGAGACCCAGTACTTC.

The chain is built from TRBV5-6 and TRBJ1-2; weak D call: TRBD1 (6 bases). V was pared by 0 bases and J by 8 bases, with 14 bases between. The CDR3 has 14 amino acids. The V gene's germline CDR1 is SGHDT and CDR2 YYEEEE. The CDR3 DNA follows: TGTGCCAGCAGCTTGGTTCCAACAGGGAGAGGCTACACCTTC. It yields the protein CASSLVPTGRGYTF.

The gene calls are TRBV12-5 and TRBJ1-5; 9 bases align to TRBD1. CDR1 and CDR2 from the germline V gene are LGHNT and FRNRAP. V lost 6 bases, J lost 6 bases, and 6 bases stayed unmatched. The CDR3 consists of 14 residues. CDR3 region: CASGFGTGSQPQHF. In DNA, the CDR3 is TGTGCTAGTGGCTTCGGGACAGGGAGTCAGCCCCAGCATTTT.